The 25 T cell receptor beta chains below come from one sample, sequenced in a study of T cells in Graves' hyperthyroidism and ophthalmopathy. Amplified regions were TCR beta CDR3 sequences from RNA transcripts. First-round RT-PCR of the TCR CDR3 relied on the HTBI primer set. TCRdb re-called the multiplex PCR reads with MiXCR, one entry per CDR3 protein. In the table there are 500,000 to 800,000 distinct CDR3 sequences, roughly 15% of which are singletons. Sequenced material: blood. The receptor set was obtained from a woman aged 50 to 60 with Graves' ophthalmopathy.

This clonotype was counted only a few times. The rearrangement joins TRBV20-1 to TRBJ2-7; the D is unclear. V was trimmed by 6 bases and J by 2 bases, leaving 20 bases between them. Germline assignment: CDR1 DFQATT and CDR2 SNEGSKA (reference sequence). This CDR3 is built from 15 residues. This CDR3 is CSAEFNQHTPYEQYF. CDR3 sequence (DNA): TGCAGTGCGGAGTTCAATCAGCATACCCCCTACGAGCAGTACTTC.

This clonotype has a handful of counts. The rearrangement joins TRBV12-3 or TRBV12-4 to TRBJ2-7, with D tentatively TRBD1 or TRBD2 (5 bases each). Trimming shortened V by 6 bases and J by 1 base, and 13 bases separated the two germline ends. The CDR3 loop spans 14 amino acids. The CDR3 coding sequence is TGTGCCAGCAGGGTTAACAGGAGGTCCTACGAGCAGTACTTC. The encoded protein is CASRVNRRSYEQYF.

CDR3 residues: CASSPGVAGGPFQETQYF. The DNA for the CDR3 is TGTGCCAGCAGTCCTGGGGTAGCGGGAGGACCATTCCAAGAGACCCAGTACTTC. The rearrangement links TRBV6-2 or TRBV6-3 to TRBJ2-5; 10 bases line up with TRBD2. The CDR3 has 18 residues. V trimming: 5 bases; J trimming: 1 base; junction bases outside the gene matches: 13. Germline loops: CDR1 MNHEY, CDR2 SVGEGT.

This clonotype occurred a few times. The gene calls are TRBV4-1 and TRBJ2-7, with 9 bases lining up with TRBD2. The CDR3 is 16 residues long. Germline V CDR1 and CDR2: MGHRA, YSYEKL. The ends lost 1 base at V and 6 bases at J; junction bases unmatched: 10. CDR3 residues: CASSQGGGRAMGEQYF. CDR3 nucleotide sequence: TGCGCCAGCAGCCAAGGCGGCGGGAGGGCCATGGGCGAGCAGTACTTC.

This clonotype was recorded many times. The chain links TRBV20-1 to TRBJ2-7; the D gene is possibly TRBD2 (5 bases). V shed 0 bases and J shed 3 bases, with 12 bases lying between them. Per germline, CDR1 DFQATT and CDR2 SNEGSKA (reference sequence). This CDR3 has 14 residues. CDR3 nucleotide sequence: TGCAGTGCTAGAGATACCGGGATAGGCTACGAGCAGTACTTC. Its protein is CSARDTGIGYEQYF.

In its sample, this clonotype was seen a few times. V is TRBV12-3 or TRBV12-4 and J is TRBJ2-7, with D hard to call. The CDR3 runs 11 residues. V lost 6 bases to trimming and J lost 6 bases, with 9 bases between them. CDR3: CASSETVEQYF. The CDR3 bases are TGTGCCAGCAGCGAGACGGTCGAGCAGTACTTC.

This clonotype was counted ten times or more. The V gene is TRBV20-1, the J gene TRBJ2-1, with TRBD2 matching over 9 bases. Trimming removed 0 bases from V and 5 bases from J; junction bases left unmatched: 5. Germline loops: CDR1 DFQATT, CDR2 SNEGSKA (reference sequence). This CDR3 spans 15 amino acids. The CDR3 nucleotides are TGCAGTGCTAGAGATCGCGGGAGGGGCCACAATGAGCAGTTCTTC. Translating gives CSARDRGRGHNEQFF.

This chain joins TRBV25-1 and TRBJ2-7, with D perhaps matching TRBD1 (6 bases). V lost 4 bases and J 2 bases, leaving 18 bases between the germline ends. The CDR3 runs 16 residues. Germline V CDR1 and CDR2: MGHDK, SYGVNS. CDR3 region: CASSGGTGQLPYEQYF. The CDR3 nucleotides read TGTGCCAGCAGTGGGGGAACAGGGCAACTCCCCTACGAGCAGTACTTC.

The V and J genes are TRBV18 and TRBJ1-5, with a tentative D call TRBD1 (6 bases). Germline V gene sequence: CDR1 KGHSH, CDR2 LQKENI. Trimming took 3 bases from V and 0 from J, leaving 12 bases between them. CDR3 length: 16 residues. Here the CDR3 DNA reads TGTGCCAGCTCACCGGGGGGGGCGAATAGCAATCAGCCCCAGCATTTT. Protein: CASSPGGANSNQPQHF.

The CDR3 coding sequence is TGCAGCGTGGAGGGGGGCCTCCCTAACAATGAGCAGTTCTTC. It is translated as CSVEGGLPNNEQFF. V usage is TRBV29-1 and J usage is TRBJ2-1; the D call may be TRBD1 or TRBD2 (6 bases each). With 6 bases removed from V and 5 bases from J, the gap between germline ends came to 17 bases. Germline V gene data show CDR1 as SQVTM and CDR2 as ANQGSEA. There are 14 residues in the CDR3.

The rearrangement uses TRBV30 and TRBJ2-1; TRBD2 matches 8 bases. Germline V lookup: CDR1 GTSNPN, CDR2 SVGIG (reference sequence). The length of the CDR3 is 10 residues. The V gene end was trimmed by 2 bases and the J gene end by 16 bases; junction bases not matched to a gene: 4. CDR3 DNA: TGTGCCTGGAGTTCCGGGACTAGTTTCTTC. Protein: CAWSSGTSFF. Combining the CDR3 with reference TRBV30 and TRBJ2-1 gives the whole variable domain SQTIHQWPATLVQPVGSPLSLECTVEGTSNPNLYWYRQAAGRGLQLLFYSVGIGQISSEVPQNLSASRPQDRQFILSSKKLLLSDSGFYLCAWSSGTSFFGPGTRLTVL.

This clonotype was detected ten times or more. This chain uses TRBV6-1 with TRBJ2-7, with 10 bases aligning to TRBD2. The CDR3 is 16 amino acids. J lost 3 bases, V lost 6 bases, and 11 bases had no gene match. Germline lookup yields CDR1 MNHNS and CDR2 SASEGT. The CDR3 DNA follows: TGTGCCAGCAGATTCAATGGACTAGCGGTGAACTACGAGCAGTACTTC. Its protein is CASRFNGLAVNYEQYF.

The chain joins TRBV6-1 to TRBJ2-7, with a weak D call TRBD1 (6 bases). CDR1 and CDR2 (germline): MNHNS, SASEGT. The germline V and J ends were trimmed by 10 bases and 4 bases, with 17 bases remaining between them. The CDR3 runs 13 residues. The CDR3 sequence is CATTGHPFYEQYF. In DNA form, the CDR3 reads TGTGCCACCACGGGACACCCATTTTACGAGCAGTACTTC.

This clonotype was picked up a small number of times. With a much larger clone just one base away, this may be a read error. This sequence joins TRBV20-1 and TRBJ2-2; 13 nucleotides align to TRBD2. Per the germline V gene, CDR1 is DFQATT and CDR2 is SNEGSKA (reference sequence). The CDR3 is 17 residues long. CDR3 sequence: CSARVTSGRMNTGELLF. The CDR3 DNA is TGCAGTGCTAGGGTGACTAGCGGGAGGATGAACACCGGGGAGCTGCTTTTT.

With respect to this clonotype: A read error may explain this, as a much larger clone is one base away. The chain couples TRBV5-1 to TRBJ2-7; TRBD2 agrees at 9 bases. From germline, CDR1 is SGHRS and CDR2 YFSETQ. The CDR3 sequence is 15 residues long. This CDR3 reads CTSSLEGGRAAEQYF. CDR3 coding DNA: TGCACCAGCAGCTTGGAGGGCGGGAGGGCTGCCGAGCAGTACTTC.

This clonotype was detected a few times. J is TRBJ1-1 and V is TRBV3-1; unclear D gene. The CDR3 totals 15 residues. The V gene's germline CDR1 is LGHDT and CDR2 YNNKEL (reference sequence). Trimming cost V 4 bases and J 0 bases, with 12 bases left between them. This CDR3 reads CASSPSDAVNTEAFF. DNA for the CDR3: TGTGCCAGCAGCCCCTCAGATGCGGTGAACACTGAAGCTTTCTTT.

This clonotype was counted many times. The CDR3 loop reads CATSRASGTENYGYTF. The DNA for the CDR3 is TGTGCCACCAGCAGGGCCTCCGGGACCGAGAACTATGGCTACACCTTC. The rearrangement uses TRBV15 and TRBJ1-2; the D gene is possibly TRBD1 (5 bases). Germline lookup yields CDR1 LNHNV and CDR2 YYDKDF (reference sequence). Trimming pared 3 bases from V and 2 bases from J, leaving 16 bases between. The CDR3 is 16 residues long.

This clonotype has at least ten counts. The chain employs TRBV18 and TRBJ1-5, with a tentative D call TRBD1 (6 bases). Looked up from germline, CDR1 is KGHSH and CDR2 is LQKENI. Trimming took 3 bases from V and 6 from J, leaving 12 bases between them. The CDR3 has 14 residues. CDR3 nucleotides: TGTGCCAGCTCACCCGACAGGTCGGTTCAGCCCCAGCATTTT. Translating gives CASSPDRSVQPQHF.

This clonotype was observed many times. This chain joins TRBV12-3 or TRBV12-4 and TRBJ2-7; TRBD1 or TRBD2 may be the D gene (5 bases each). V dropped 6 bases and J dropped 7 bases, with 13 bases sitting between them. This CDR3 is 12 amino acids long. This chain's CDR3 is CASSNLWGEQYF. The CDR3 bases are TGTGCCAGCAGCAACCTTTGGGGGGAGCAGTACTTC.

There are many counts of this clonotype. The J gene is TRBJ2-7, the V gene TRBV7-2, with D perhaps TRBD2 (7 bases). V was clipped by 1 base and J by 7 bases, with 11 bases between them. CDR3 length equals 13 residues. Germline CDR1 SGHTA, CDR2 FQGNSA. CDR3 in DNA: TGTGCCAGCAGCTTAGAAGGGGGGGGGGAGCAGTACTTC. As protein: CASSLEGGGEQYF.

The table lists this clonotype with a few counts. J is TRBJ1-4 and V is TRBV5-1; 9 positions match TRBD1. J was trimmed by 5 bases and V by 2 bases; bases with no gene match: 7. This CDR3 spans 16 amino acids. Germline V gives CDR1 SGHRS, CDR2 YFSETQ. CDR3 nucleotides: TGCGCCAGCAGCTTAGGTGGGACAGGGACCAATGAAAAACTGTTTTTT. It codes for CASSLGGTGTNEKLFF.

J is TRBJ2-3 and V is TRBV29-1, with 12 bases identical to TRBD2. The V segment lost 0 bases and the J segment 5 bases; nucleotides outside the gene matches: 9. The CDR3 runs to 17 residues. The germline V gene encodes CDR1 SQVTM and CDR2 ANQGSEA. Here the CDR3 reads CSVEDPLAGGLIDTQYF. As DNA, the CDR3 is TGCAGCGTTGAAGATCCCCTAGCGGGAGGGCTGATAGATACGCAGTATTTT.

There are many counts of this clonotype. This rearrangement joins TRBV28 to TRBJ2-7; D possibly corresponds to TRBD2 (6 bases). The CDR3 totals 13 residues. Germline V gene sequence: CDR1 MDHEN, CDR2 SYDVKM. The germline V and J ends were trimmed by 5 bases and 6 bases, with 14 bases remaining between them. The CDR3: CASSPRLVGEQYF. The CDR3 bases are TGTGCCAGCAGTCCACGACTAGTCGGCGAGCAGTACTTC.

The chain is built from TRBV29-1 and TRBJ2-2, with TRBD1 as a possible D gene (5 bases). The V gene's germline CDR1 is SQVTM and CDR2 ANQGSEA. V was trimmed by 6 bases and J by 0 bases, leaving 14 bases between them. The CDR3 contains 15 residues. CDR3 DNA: TGCAGCGTACAAAAAGGGGCGGCGAACACCGGGGAGCTGTTTTTT. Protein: CSVQKGAANTGELFF.

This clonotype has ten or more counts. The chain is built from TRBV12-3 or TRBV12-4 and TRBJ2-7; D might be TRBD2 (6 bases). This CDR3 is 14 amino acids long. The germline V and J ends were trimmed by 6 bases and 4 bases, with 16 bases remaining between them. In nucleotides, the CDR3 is TGTGCCAGCAGGGCCGGGACTCAATTATACGAGCAGTACTTC. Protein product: CASRAGTQLYEQYF.